A selection of T cell receptor beta chains follows, all from one sample in a study of blood T cells in healthy people across ages. Via MiXCR, TCRdb re-called the 5' RACE reads, giving one row per CDR3 protein. The sample has 1.5 million to 2 million distinct CDR3 sequences; roughly 30% are singletons. Sequencing used blood. The receptors were sampled from a woman in her thirties in good health. CDR3s leave out the opening cysteine and the closing phenylalanine or tryptophan.

v_call: TRBV29-1; cdr3_length: 11; j_call: TRBJ2-2; cdr3_aa: SVEGNNTGELF
v_call: TRBV20-1; cdr3_length: 11; j_call: TRBJ2-7; cdr3_aa: SAPPGPGDEQY
v_call: TRBV12-3/TRBV12-4; cdr3_length: 12; j_call: TRBJ2-3; cdr3_aa: ASRASGSSDTQY
v_call: TRBV9; cdr3_length: 12; j_call: TRBJ2-1; cdr3_aa: ASGGGGTYNEQF
v_call: TRBV28; cdr3_length: 10; j_call: TRBJ1-2; cdr3_aa: ASEQKNYGYT
v_call: TRBV20-1; cdr3_length: 11; j_call: TRBJ1-2; cdr3_aa: SAISSGSYGYT
v_call: TRBV7-9; cdr3_length: 11; j_call: TRBJ1-1; cdr3_aa: ASSFTGWTEAF
v_call: TRBV20-1; cdr3_length: 14; j_call: TRBJ2-7; cdr3_aa: SSGTSGSSTPYEQY
v_call: TRBV12-3/TRBV12-4; cdr3_length: 9; j_call: TRBJ1-1; cdr3_aa: ASILGTEAF
v_call: TRBV10-3; cdr3_length: 12; j_call: TRBJ1-6; cdr3_aa: AISEDGTADPLQ
v_call: TRBV6-5; cdr3_length: 16; j_call: TRBJ2-1; cdr3_aa: ASSLTSGRASSYNEQF
v_call: TRBV5-1; cdr3_length: 11; j_call: TRBJ2-7; cdr3_aa: ASSLTLSYEQY
v_call: TRBV7-2; cdr3_length: 10; j_call: TRBJ2-5; cdr3_aa: ASSPNPETQY
v_call: TRBV27; cdr3_length: 10; j_call: TRBJ2-7; cdr3_aa: ASSSADYEQY
v_call: TRBV20-1; cdr3_length: 11; j_call: TRBJ1-2; cdr3_aa: SAERERNYGYT
v_call: TRBV3-1; cdr3_length: 15; j_call: TRBJ2-7; cdr3_aa: ASSRSASGRASYEQY
v_call: TRBV7-3; cdr3_length: 12; j_call: TRBJ2-3; cdr3_aa: ASSAFAVTDTQY
v_call: TRBV12-3/TRBV12-4; cdr3_length: 11; j_call: TRBJ2-2; cdr3_aa: ASSLSLTGELF
v_call: TRBV12-3/TRBV12-4; cdr3_length: 12; j_call: TRBJ2-1; cdr3_aa: ASSLGGADNEQF
v_call: TRBV6-2/TRBV6-3; cdr3_length: 12; j_call: TRBJ2-4; cdr3_aa: ASSLDRGKNIQY
v_call: TRBV7-9; cdr3_length: 12; j_call: TRBJ1-4; cdr3_aa: ASSIDSLNEKLF
v_call: TRBV28; cdr3_length: 15; j_call: TRBJ2-1; cdr3_aa: ASSYTSGRWSYNEQF
v_call: TRBV5-1; cdr3_length: 11; j_call: TRBJ2-6; cdr3_aa: ASRDSGADVLT
v_call: TRBV6-1; cdr3_length: 12; j_call: TRBJ2-5; cdr3_aa: ASRGNLILETQY
v_call: TRBV12-3/TRBV12-4; cdr3_length: 13; j_call: TRBJ2-5; cdr3_aa: ASSFSGGAGGTQY
v_call: TRBV5-1; cdr3_length: 14; j_call: TRBJ2-5; cdr3_aa: ASSLDASGRVETQY